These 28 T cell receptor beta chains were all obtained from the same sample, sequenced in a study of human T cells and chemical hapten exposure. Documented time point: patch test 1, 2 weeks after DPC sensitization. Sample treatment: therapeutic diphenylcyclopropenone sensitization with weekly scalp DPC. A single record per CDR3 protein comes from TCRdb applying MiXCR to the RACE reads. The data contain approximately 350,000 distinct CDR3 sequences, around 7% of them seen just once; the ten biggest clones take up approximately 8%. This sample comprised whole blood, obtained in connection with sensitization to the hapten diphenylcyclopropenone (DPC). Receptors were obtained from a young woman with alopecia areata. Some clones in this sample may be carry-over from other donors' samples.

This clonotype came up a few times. The CDR3 DNA is TGTGCCAACTCCCGATACGGGGGGGCGGCCGGGGAGCTGTTTTTT. This codes for CANSRYGGAAGELFF. The V and J genes are TRBV7-2 and TRBJ2-2; 8 bases are shared with TRBD2. CDR3 length: 15 amino acids. Unmatched junction bases numbered 13, after V lost 10 bases and J lost 6 bases. The germline gives CDR1 SGHTA, CDR2 FQGNSA.

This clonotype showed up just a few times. The CDR3 DNA is TGCGCCAGCAGCTTGGCCGGAGGAGGGGAGCAGCATTTT. Its protein is CASSLAGGGEQHF. This chain links TRBV5-1 with TRBJ1-5; a weak D match, TRBD1 (5 bases). The germline CDR1 and CDR2 sequences are SGHRS and YFSETQ. This CDR3 contains 13 residues. The V and J ends lost 0 bases and 13 bases respectively, with 14 bases between them.

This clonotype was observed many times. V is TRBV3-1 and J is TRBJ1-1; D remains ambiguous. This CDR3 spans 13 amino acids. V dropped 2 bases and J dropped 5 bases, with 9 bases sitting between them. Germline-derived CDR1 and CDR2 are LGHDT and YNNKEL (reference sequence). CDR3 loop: CASSQSGRTEAFF. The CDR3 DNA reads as TGTGCCAGCAGCCAAAGTGGGCGAACTGAAGCTTTCTTT.

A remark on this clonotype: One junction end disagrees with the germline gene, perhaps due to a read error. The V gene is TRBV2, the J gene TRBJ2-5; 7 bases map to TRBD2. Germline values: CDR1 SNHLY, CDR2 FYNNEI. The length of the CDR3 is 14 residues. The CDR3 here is CASREGLVQETQYF. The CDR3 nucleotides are TGTGCCAGCAGAGAAGGACTAGTCCAAGAGACCCAGTACTTC.

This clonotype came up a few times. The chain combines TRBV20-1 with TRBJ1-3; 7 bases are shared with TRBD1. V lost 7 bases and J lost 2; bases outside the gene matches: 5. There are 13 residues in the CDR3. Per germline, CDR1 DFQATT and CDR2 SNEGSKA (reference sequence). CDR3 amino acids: CSVVRGPGNTIYF. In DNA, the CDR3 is TGCAGTGTCGTTAGGGGGCCTGGAAACACCATATATTTT.

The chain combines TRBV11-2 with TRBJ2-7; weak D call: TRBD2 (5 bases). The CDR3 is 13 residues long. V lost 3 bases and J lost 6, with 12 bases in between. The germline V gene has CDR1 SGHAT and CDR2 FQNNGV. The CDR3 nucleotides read TGTGCCAGCAGCTTGATCGAGCGGCTCGAGCAGTACTTC. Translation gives CASSLIERLEQYF.

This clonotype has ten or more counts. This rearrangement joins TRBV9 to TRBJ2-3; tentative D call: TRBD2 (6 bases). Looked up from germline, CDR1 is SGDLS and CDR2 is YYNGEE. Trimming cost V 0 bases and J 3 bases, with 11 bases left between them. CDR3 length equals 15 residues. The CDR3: CASSVVGGSTDTQYF. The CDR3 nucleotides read TGTGCCAGCAGCGTAGTCGGGGGTAGTACAGATACGCAGTATTTT.

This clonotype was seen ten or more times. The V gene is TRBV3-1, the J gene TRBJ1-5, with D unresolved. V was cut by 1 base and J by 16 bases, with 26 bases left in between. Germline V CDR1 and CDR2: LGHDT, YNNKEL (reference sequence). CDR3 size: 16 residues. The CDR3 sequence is CASSQGNFYGNVPSHF. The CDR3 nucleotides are TGTGCCAGCAGCCAAGGAAATTTCTATGGGAACGTACCATCTCATTTT.

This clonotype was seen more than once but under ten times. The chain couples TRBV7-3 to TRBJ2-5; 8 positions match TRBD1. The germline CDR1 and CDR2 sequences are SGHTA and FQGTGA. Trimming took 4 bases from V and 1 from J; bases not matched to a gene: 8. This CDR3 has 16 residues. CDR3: CASSSRGTGIQETQYF. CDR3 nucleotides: TGTGCCAGCAGCTCCAGGGGGACAGGTATCCAAGAGACCCAGTACTTC.

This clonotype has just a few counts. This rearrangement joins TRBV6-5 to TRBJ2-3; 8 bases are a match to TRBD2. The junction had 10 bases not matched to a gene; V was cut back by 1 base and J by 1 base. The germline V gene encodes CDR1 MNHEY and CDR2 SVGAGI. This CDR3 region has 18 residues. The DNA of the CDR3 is TGTGCCAGCAGTTACTTCCCCGGGGGGGTTCATGGCACAGATACGCAGTATTTT. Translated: CASSYFPGGVHGTDTQYF.

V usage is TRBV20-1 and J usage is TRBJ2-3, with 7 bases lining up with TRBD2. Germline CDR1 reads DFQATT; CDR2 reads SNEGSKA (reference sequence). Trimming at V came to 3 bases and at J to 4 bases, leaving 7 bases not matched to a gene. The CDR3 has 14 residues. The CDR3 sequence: CSASNLLASDTQYF. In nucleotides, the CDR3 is TGCAGTGCTAGTAACCTACTAGCGTCAGATACGCAGTATTTT.

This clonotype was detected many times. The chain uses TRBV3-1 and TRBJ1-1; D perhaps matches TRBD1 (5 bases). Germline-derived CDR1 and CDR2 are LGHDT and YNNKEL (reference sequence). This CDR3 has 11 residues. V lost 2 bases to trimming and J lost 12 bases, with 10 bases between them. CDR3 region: CASSQRGGTFF. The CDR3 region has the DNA TGTGCCAGCAGCCAAAGGGGTGGAACTTTCTTT.

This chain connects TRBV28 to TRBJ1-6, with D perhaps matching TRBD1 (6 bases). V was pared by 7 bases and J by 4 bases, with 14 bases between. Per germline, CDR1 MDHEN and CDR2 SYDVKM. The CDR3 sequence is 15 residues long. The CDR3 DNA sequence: TGTGCCAGCATCTCTTCGGGGGCGTATAATTCACCCCTCCACTTT. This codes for CASISSGAYNSPLHF.

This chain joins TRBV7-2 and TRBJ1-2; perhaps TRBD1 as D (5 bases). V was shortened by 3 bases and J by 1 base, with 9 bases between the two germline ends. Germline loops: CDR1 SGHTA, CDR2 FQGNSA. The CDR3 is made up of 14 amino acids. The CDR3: CASSLGDLNYGYTF. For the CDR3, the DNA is TGTGCCAGCAGCTTGGGGGACCTTAACTATGGCTACACCTTC.

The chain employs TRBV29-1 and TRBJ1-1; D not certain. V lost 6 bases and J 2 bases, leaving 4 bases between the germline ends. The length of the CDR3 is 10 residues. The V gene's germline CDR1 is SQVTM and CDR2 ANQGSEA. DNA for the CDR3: TGCAGCGTGAAAAACACTGAAGCTTTCTTT. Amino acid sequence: CSVKNTEAFF.

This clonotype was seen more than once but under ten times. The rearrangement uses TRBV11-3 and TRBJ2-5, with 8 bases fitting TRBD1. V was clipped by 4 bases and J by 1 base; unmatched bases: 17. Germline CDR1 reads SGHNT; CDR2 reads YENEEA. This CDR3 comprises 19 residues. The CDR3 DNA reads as TGTGCCAGCAGCTCGACCAGACAGGGGCCGAGAATAACCCAAGAGACCCAGTACTTC. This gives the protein CASSSTRQGPRITQETQYF.

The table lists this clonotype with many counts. In DNA, the CDR3 is TGTGCCATCAAACCGAGCATGAACACTGAAGCTTTCTTT. Encoded protein: CAIKPSMNTEAFF. The chain employs TRBV10-3 and TRBJ1-1; D call uncertain. The germline V gene has CDR1 ENHRY and CDR2 SYGVKD. V lost 7 bases and J 0 bases, leaving 9 bases between the germline ends. This CDR3 is built from 13 residues.

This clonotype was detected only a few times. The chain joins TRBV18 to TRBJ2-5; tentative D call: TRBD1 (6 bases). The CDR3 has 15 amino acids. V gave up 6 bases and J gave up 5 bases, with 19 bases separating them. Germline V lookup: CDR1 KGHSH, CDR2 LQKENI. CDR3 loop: CASSPPGSRGETQYF. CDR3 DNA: TGTGCCAGCTCGCCTCCCGGGTCAAGGGGGGAGACCCAGTACTTC.

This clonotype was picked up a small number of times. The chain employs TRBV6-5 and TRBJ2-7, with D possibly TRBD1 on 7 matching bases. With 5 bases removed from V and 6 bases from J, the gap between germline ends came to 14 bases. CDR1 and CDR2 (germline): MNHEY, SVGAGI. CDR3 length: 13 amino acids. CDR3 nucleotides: TGTGCCAGCAGTACCAGGGGGGTCGGCGAGCAGTACTTC. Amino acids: CASSTRGVGEQYF.

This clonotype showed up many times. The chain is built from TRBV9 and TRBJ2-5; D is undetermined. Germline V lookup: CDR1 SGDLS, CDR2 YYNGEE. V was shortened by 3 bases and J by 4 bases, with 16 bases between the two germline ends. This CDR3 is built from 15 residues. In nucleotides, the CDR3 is TGTGCCAGCAGCGCTTCCTCCGCAACCCGAGAGACCCAGTACTTC. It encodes CASSASSATRETQYF. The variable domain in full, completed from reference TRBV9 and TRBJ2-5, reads DSGVTQTPKHLITATGQRVTLRCSPRSGDLSVYWYQQSLDQGLQFLIQYYNGEERAKGNILERFSAQQFPDLHSELNLSSLELGDSALYFCASSASSATRETQYFGPGTRLLVL.

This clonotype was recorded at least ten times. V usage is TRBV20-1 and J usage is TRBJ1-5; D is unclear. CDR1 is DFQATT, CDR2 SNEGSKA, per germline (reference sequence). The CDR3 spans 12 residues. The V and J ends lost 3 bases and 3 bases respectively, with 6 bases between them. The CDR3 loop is CSARDVNQPQHF. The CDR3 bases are TGCAGTGCTAGGGACGTCAATCAGCCCCAGCATTTT.

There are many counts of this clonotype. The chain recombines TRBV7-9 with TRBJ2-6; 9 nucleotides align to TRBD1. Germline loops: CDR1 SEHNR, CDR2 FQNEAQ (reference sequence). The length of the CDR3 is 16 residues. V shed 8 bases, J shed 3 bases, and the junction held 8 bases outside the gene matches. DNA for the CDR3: TGTGCCAGCCCCGGGACAGGGATTGGTGGGGCCAACGTCCTGACTTTC. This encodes CASPGTGIGGANVLTF. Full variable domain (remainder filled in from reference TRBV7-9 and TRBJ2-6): DTGVSQNPRHKITKRGQNVTFRCDPISEHNRLYWYRQTLGQGPEFLTYFQNEAQLEKSRLLSDRFSAERPKGSFSTLEIQRTEQGDSAMYLCASPGTGIGGANVLTFGAGSRLTVL.

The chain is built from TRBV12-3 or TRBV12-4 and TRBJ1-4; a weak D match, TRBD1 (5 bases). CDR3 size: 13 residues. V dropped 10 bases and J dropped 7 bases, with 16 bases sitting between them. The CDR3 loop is CAIFGGESEKLFF. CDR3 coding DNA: TGTGCCATATTCGGGGGGGAAAGTGAAAAACTGTTTTTT.

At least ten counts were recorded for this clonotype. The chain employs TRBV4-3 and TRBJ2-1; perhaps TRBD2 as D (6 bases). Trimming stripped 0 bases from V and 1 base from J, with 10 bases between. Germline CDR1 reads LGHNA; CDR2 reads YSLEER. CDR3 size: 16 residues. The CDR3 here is CASSQDGGTSYNEQFF. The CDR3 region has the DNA TGCGCCAGCAGCCAAGACGGCGGGACTTCCTACAATGAGCAGTTCTTC.

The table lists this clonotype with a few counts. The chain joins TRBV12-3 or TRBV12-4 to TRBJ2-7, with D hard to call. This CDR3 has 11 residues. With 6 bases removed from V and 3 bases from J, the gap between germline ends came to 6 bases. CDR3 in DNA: TGTGCCAGCAGCAATAACTACGAGCAGTACTTC. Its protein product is CASSNNYEQYF.

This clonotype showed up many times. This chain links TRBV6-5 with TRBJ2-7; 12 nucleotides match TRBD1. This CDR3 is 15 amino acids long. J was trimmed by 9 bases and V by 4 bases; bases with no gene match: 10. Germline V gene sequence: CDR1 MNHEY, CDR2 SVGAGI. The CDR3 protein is CASSSWGQGAGWQYF. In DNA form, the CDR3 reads TGTGCCAGCAGTTCCTGGGGACAGGGGGCAGGTTGGCAGTACTTC.

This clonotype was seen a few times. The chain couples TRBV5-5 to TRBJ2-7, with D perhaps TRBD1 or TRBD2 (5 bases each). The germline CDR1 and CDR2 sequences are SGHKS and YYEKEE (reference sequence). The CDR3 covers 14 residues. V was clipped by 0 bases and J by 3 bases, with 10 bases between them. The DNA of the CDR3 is TGTGCCAGCAGCTTGGGGCAGGGAGACTACGAGCAGTACTTC. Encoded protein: CASSLGQGDYEQYF.

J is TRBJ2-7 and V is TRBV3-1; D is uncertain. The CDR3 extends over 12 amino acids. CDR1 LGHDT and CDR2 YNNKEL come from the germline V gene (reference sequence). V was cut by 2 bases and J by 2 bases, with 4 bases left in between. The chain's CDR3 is CASSQTPYEQYF. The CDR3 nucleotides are TGTGCCAGCAGCCAAACCCCCTACGAGCAGTACTTC.